Presented here are 11 T cell receptor beta chains from one specimen sequenced in a study of cytomegalovirus exposure and HLA in healthy donors (dated by TCRdb to about 2017). Library method: the immunoSEQ multiplex PCR assay. A mixture of 60 forward primers for TCR Vbeta segments and 13 reverse primers for TCR Jbeta segments was used in the multiplex PCR. What TCRdb holds here is the immuneACCESS table cut down to in-frame rearrangements. Part of the clones is not present; checked against another copy, under half of the missing clones reflect an unresolved V gene, and the others are unexplained. The sample contains roughly 120,000 clones, 65% to 85% of them found a single time. The leading ten clones occupy around 15% of the sample. The sequenced sample consisted of PBMCs. These receptors originate from a man over 45 in good health and CMV-seropositive.

The rearrangement uses TRBV9 and TRBJ1-1, with TRBD1 identical over 9 bases. CDR3 length: 17 residues. V dropped 2 bases and J dropped 1; count of bases not matched to a gene: 9. Germline V gives CDR1 SGDLS, CDR2 YYNGEE. In DNA form, the CDR3 reads TGTGCCAGCAGCGTGGGACAGGGTGGTAACTCGAACACTGAAGCTTTCTTT. It translates to CASSVGQGGNSNTEAFF.

The CDR3, as DNA: TGTGCCAGCAGTGGGGGCAACCGAAACTATGGCTACACCTTC. It encodes CASSGGNRNYGYTF. The J gene is TRBJ1-2, the V gene TRBV5-6; D possibly corresponds to TRBD1 (6 bases). CDR1 and CDR2 (germline): SGHDT, YYEEEE. The V gene lost 5 bases and the J gene lost 2 bases, with 13 bases spanning the gap. This CDR3 is 14 amino acids long.

CDR3 protein: CSVAQGNEKLFF. The CDR3 DNA reads TGCAGCGTGGCTCAGGGGAATGAAAAACTGTTTTTT. The rearrangement links TRBV29-1 to TRBJ1-4; a weak D match, TRBD1 (6 bases). This CDR3 has 12 residues. Germline lookup yields CDR1 SQVTM and CDR2 ANQGSEA. V was trimmed by 6 bases and J by 5 bases, leaving 10 bases between them.

This rearrangement joins TRBV19 to TRBJ2-2, with 10 nucleotides matching TRBD1. The CDR3 contains 15 residues. The ends lost 8 bases at V and 4 bases at J; junction bases unmatched: 7. Germline V CDR1 and CDR2: LNHDA, SQIVND (reference sequence). The CDR3 nucleotides are TGTGCCAGTTCAGACAGGGGGCTCTTCACCGGGGAGCTGTTTTTT. Protein sequence: CASSDRGLFTGELFF. Supplemented by reference TRBV19 and TRBJ2-2, the full variable domain reads DGGITQSPKYLFRKEGQNVTLSCEQNLNHDAMYWYRQDPGQGLRLIYYSQIVNDFQKGDIAEGYSVSREKKESFPLTVTSAQKNPTAFYLCASSDRGLFTGELFFGEGSRLTVL.

V gene TRBV7-6 combines with J gene TRBJ1-1; 11 nucleotides line up with TRBD1. This CDR3 is 16 amino acids long. Germline V gives CDR1 SGHVS, CDR2 FNYEAQ. The ends lost 5 bases at V and 6 bases at J; junction bases unmatched: 11. The CDR3, as DNA: TGTGCCAGCAGCCCGACGCCGGACAGGGGGCATTCTGAAGCTTTCTTT. Translating it yields CASSPTPDRGHSEAFF.

J is TRBJ1-2 and V is TRBV12-1; the D call of TRBD1 is as the table states it, not checked on the DNA. TRBV12-1 represents a pseudogene. The CDR3 loop spans 12 amino acids. CDR3 protein: CASGEGEYGYTF. CDR3 nucleotides: TGTGCCTCAGGGGAAGGAGAGTATGGCTACACCTTC.

The gene calls are TRBV15 and TRBJ1-1; 7 bases agree with TRBD1. The CDR3 extends over 14 amino acids. Trimming removed 1 base from V and 8 bases from J; junction bases left unmatched: 7. Germline V gene data show CDR1 as LNHNV and CDR2 as YYDKDF (reference sequence). The CDR3 DNA reads as TGTGCCACCAGCAGAGGCCGGGACAGAGCAGAAGCTTTCTTT. This encodes CATSRGRDRAEAFF.

The chain couples TRBV6-1 to TRBJ1-5; D not resolved. Germline-derived CDR1 and CDR2 are MNHNS and SASEGT. The CDR3 extends over 14 amino acids. The V end was cut by 8 bases, the J end by 4 bases, with 15 bases between. CDR3 loop: CASLKTSVNQPQHF. CDR3 DNA sequence: TGTGCCAGCCTTAAGACTTCTGTTAATCAGCCCCAGCATTTT.

J is TRBJ2-7 and V is TRBV9, with D possibly matching TRBD1 (9 bases). CDR1 is SGDLS, CDR2 YYNGEE, per germline. V gave up 3 bases and J gave up 3 bases, with 16 bases separating them. The CDR3 sequence is 15 residues long. CDR3 amino acids: CASSAGGDRVYEQYF. The CDR3, as DNA: TGTGCCAGCAGCGCGGGGGGGGACAGGGTCTACGAGCAGTACTTC.

The chain couples TRBV7-2 to TRBJ2-1; possibly TRBD2 for D (6 bases). The V end was cut by 4 bases, the J end by 0 bases, with 10 bases between. This CDR3 is built from 15 residues. The germline V gene encodes CDR1 SGHTA and CDR2 FQGNSA. This CDR3 is CASSSTSSSYNEQFF. The CDR3 DNA reads as TGTGCCAGCAGCTCAACTAGCAGCTCCTACAATGAGCAGTTCTTC. The full variable domain, in which reference TRBV7-2 and TRBJ2-1 provide the parts outside the CDR3, is GAGVSQSPSNKVTEKGKDVELRCDPISGHTALYWYRQSLGQGLEFLIYFQGNSAPDKSGLPSDRFSAERTGGSVSTLTIQRTQQEDSAVYLCASSSTSSSYNEQFFGPGTRLTVL.

The CDR3 here is CASSQERRGELFF. The CDR3 region has the DNA TGCGCCAGCAGCCAAGAAAGGAGGGGCGAGCTGTTTTTT. The chain couples TRBV4-3 to TRBJ2-2; tentative D call: TRBD2 (6 bases). V lost 0 bases and J lost 11, with 10 bases in between. Germline-derived CDR1 and CDR2 are LGHNA and YSLEER. The CDR3 has 13 residues.